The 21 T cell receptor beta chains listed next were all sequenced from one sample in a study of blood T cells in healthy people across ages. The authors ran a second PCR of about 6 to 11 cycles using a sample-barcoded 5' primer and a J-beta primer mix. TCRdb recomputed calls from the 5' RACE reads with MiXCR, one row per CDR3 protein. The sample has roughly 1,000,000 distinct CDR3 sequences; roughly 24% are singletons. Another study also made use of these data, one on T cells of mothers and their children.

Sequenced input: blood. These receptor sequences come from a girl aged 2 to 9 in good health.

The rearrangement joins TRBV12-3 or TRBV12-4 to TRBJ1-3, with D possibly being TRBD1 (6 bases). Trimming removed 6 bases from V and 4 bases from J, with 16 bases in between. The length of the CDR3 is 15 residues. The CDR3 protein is CASRLYRDKGNTIYF. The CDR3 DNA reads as TGTGCCAGCAGACTTTACCGGGACAAGGGAAACACCATATATTTT.

CDR3 sequence: CSARVIRQLNTEAFF. The CDR3 nucleotides are TGCAGTGCTAGAGTTATTAGACAGCTGAACACTGAAGCTTTCTTT. The J gene is TRBJ1-1, the V gene TRBV20-1; TRBD1 is a possible D gene (5 bases). The CDR3 length is 15 residues. Trimming shortened V by 1 base and J by 0 bases, and 12 bases separated the two germline ends. Germline CDR1 is DFQATT and CDR2 is SNEGSKA (reference sequence).

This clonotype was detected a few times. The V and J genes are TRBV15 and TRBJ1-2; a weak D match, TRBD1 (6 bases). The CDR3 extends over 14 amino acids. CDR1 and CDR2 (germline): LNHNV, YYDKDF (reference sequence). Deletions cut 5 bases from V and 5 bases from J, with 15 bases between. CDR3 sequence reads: CATSGWTAGYGYTF. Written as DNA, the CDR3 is TGTGCCACCAGCGGATGGACAGCCGGGTATGGCTACACCTTC. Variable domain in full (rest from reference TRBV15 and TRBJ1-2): DAMVIQNPRYQVTQFGKPVTLSCSQTLNHNVMYWYQQKSSQAPKLLFHYYDKDFNNEADTPDNFQSRRPNTSFCFLDIRSPGLGDTAMYLCATSGWTAGYGYTFGSGTRLTVV.

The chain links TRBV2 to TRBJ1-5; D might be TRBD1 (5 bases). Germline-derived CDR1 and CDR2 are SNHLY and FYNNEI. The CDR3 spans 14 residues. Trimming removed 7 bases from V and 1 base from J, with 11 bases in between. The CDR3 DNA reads TGTGCCAGCACCCGGGGGGTGAGCAATCAGCCCCAGCATTTT. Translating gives CASTRGVSNQPQHF.

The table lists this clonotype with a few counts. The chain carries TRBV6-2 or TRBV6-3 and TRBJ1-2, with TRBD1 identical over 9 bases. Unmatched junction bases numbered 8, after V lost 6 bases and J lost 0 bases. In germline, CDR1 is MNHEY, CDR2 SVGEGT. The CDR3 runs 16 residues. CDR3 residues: CASSHRDREANYGYTF. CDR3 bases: TGTGCCAGCAGCCACCGGGACAGGGAAGCTAACTATGGCTACACCTTC.

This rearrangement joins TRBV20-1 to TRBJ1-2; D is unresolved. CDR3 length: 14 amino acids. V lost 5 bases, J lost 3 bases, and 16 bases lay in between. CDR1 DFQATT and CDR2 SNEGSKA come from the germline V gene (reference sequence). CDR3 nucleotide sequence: TGCAGTGCTCGAAGGGTTCTGGGTGACTATGGCTACACCTTC. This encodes CSARRVLGDYGYTF.

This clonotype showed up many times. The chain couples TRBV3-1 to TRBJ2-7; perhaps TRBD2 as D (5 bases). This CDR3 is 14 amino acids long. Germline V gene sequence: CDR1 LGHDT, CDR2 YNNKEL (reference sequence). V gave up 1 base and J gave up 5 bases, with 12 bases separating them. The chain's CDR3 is CASSQGGARDEQYF. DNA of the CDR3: TGTGCCAGCAGCCAAGGGGGAGCGAGGGACGAGCAGTACTTC.

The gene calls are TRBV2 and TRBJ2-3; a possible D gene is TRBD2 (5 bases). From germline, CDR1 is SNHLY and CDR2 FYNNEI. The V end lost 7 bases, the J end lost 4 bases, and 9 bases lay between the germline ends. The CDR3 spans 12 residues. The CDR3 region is CASIEGADTQYF. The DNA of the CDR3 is TGTGCCAGCATTGAGGGTGCAGATACGCAGTATTTT.

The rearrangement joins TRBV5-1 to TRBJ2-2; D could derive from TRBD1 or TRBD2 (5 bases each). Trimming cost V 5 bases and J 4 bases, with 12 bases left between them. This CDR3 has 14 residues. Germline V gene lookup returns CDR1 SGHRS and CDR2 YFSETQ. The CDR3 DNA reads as TGCGCCAGCAGGGGGGAAGTAGGCACCGGGGAGCTGTTTTTT. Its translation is CASRGEVGTGELFF.

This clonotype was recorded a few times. For the CDR3, the DNA is TGCAGTGCTAGCCCAGGGGCGATCGTCTACGAGCAGTACTTC. This gives the protein CSASPGAIVYEQYF. The rearrangement joins TRBV20-1 to TRBJ2-7, with D perhaps matching TRBD1 (6 bases). Germline CDR1 reads DFQATT; CDR2 reads SNEGSKA (reference sequence). The V gene lost 3 bases and the J gene lost 3 bases, with 15 bases spanning the gap. The CDR3 totals 14 residues.

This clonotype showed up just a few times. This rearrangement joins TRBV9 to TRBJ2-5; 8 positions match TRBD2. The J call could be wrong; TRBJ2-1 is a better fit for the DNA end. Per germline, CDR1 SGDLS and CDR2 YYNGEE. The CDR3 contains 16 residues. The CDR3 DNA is TGTGCCAGCAGCGTATTCGTCAGCGGGGGCGGGAGTGAGCAGTTCTTC. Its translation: CASSVFVSGGGSEQFF.

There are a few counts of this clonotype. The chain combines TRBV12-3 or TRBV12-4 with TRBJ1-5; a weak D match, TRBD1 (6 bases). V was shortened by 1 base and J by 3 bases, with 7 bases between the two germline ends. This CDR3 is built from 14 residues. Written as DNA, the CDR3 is TGTGCCAGCAGTTTAGACAGGGTCAATCAGCCCCAGCATTTT. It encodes CASSLDRVNQPQHF.

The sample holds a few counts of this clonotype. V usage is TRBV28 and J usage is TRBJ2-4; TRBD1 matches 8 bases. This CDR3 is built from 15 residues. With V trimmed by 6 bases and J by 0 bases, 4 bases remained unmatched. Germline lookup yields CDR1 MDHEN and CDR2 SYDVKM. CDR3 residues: CASSHRGSAKNIQYF. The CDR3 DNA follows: TGTGCCAGCAGCCACAGGGGGTCAGCCAAAAACATTCAGTACTTC.

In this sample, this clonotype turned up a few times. The CDR3 nucleotides are TGTGCCATCAGTGAGCCAGGAGGAACCACAGATACGCAGTATTTT. Translated: CAISEPGGTTDTQYF. The chain combines TRBV10-3 with TRBJ2-3, with a tentative D call TRBD2 (5 bases). The CDR3 is 15 residues long. V was cut by 2 bases and J by 2 bases, with 11 bases left in between. The germline CDR1 and CDR2 sequences are ENHRY and SYGVKD.

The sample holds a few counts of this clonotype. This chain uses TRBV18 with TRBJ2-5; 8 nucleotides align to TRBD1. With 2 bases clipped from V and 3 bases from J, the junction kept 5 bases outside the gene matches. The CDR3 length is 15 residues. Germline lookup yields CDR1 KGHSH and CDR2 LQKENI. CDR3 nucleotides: TGTGCCAGCTCACCAGACAGGGGCTTGGAAGAGACCCAGTACTTC. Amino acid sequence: CASSPDRGLEETQYF.

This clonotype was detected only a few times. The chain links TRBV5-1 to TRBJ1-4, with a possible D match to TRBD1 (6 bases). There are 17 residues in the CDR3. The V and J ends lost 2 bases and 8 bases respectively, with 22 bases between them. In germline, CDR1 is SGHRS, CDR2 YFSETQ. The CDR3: CASSLTGSQTPTEKLFF. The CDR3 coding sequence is TGCGCCAGCAGCTTAACAGGGTCCCAGACCCCAACCGAAAAACTGTTTTTT.

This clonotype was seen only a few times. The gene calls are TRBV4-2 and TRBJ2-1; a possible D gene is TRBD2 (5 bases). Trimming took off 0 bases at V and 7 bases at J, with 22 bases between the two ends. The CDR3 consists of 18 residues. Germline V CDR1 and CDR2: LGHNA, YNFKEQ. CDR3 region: CASSQEGGSATLGNEQFF. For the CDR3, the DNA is TGTGCCAGCAGCCAAGAAGGCGGGTCAGCCACCCTCGGAAATGAGCAGTTCTTC.

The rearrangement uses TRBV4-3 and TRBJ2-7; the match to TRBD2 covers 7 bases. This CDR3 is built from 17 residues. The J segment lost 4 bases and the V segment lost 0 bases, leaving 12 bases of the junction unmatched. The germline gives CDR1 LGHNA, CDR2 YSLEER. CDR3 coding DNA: TGCGCCAGCAGCCAAGATTATCGGCGGGGGTCCAAATACGAGCAGTACTTC. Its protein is CASSQDYRRGSKYEQYF.

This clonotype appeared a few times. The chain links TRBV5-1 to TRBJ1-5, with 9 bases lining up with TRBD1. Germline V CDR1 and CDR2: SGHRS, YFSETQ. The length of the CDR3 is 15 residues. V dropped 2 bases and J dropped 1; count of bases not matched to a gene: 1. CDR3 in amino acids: CASSLQGASNQPQHF. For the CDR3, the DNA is TGCGCCAGCAGCTTACAGGGGGCAAGCAATCAGCCCCAGCATTTT.

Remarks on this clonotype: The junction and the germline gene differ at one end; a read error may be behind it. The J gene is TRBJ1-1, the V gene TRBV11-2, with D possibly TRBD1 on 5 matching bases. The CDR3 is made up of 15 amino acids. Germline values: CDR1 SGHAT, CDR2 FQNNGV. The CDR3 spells CASSLWGSMNTEAFF. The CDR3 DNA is TGTGCCAGCAGCTTATGGGGCAGCATGAACACCGAAGCTTTCTTT.

The CDR3 spells CASRTGTGSGEQYF. The CDR3 nucleotides read TGTGCCAGCAGAACCGGGACAGGGTCGGGCGAGCAGTACTTC. This chain joins TRBV6-1 and TRBJ2-7; 9 bases fit TRBD1. Germline-derived CDR1 and CDR2 are MNHNS and SASEGT. The CDR3 extends over 14 amino acids. After removal of 6 bases from V and 6 bases from J, the junction contained 9 bases not matched to a gene.